What follows are 12 T cell receptor beta chains derived from one specimen sequenced in a study of shared T cell receptors in the human thymus. The repertoire was sequenced with immunoSEQ multiplex PCR; TCRdb's copy has only in-frame clones and lacks some. The sample consists of over 450,000 clones, 75% to 80% of them appearing once. These data also featured in a second study, about human thymus T cells.

The sample comprised thymocytes. These TCRs come from a boy under three years old with a congenital heart defect.

The CDR3: CASGLWGLAGGNPYPYEQYF. The CDR3 DNA follows: TGTGCTAGTGGTTTGTGGGGACTAGCGGGAGGAAACCCCTACCCCTACGAGCAGTACTTC. V gene TRBV12-5 combines with J gene TRBJ2-7; 15 nucleotides line up with TRBD2. Trimming took 2 bases from V and 2 from J; bases not matched to a gene: 13. The CDR3 contains 20 residues. The germline gives CDR1 LGHNT, CDR2 FRNRAP. Complete variable domain (other parts from reference TRBV12-5 and TRBJ2-7): DARVTQTPRHKVTEMGQEVTMRCQPILGHNTVFWYRQTMMQGLELLAYFRNRAPLDDSGMPKDRFSAEMPDATLATLKIQPSEPRDSAVYFCASGLWGLAGGNPYPYEQYFGPGTRLTVT.

DNA for the CDR3: TGTGCCAGCAGTTGCGGACTAGCGGGACCCACAGATACGCAGTATTTT. This gives the protein CASSCGLAGPTDTQYF. The gene calls are TRBV27 and TRBJ2-3, with 12 bases lining up with TRBD2. Germline trimming cut 4 bases from V and 2 bases from J; bases unmatched to any gene: 4. The CDR3 covers 16 residues. Germline values: CDR1 MNHEY, CDR2 SMNVEV (reference sequence).

V and J are TRBV27 and TRBJ2-7, with no clear D. V lost 1 base and J 4 bases, leaving 20 bases between the germline ends. CDR1 MNHEY and CDR2 SMNVEV come from the germline V gene (reference sequence). The CDR3 totals 17 residues. CDR3 sequence: CASSLYTPRGVRYEQYF. The CDR3 DNA reads as TGTGCCAGCAGTTTATATACTCCCAGAGGCGTTAGGTACGAGCAGTACTTC.

The V call is TRBV5-1, the J call TRBJ1-2; no reliable D call. The CDR3 totals 13 residues. Germline values: CDR1 SGHRS, CDR2 YFSETQ. Trimming stripped 4 bases from V and 7 bases from J, with 14 bases between. The CDR3 sequence is CASSPPGESGYTF. The CDR3 DNA reads as TGCGCCAGCAGCCCCCCCGGGGAGAGTGGCTACACCTTC.

The chain joins TRBV7-9 to TRBJ2-7; a possible D gene is TRBD2 (6 bases). The germline gives CDR1 SEHNR, CDR2 FQNEAQ (reference sequence). CDR3 length: 14 amino acids. V lost 4 bases to trimming and J lost 5 bases, with 15 bases between them. The CDR3: CASSYYPRGDEQYF. In DNA, the CDR3 is TGTGCCAGCAGCTATTATCCGCGGGGAGACGAGCAGTACTTC.

V gene TRBV9 combines with J gene TRBJ2-3; the match to TRBD1 covers 9 bases. Per germline, CDR1 SGDLS and CDR2 YYNGEE. J was trimmed by 3 bases and V by 0 bases; bases with no gene match: 2. The CDR3 is 15 residues long. The CDR3 DNA sequence: TGTGCCAGCAGCGTAGTTGGGACAGGGACAGATACGCAGTATTTT. Translated, it gives CASSVVGTGTDTQYF. The full variable domain, its missing parts supplied by reference TRBV9 and TRBJ2-3, is DSGVTQTPKHLITATGQRVTLRCSPRSGDLSVYWYQQSLDQGLQFLIQYYNGEERAKGNILERFSAQQFPDLHSELNLSSLELGDSALYFCASSVVGTGTDTQYFGPGTRLTVL.

V and J are TRBV27 and TRBJ2-1, with TRBD2 matching 10 bases. Germline V gives CDR1 MNHEY, CDR2 SMNVEV (reference sequence). V gave up 2 bases and J gave up 4 bases; unmatched junction bases: 2. This CDR3 comprises 15 residues. The CDR3 region has the DNA TGTGCCAGCAGTTTACTGACTAGCGGGTACAATGAGCAGTTCTTC. It translates to CASSLLTSGYNEQFF.

Points on this clone: The sample carries other DNA sequences with the same CDR3. The chain combines TRBV7-6 with TRBJ2-5, with TRBD2 identical over 8 bases. This CDR3 contains 15 residues. CDR1 SGHVS and CDR2 FNYEAQ come from the germline V gene. The junction had 3 bases not matched to a gene; V was cut back by 1 base and J by 2 bases. The CDR3 spells CASSLVTSGQETQYF. In DNA, the CDR3 is TGTGCCAGCAGCTTAGTTACTAGCGGACAAGAGACCCAGTACTTC. The full variable domain, its missing parts supplied by reference TRBV7-6 and TRBJ2-5, is GAGVSQSPRYKVTKRGQDVALRCDPISGHVSLYWYRQALGQGPEFLTYFNYEAQQDKSGLPNDRFSAERPEGSISTLTIQRTEQRDSAMYRCASSLVTSGQETQYFGPGTRLLVL.

The J gene is TRBJ2-3, the V gene TRBV29-1, with D uncertain. V lost 3 bases and J 0 bases, leaving 10 bases between the germline ends. The CDR3 covers 14 residues. The germline V gene has CDR1 SQVTM and CDR2 ANQGSEA. CDR3 sequence reads: CSVESATSTDTQYF. In DNA, the CDR3 is TGCAGCGTTGAGAGCGCAACGAGCACAGATACGCAGTATTTT.

The chain joins TRBV7-2 to TRBJ2-1; 7 positions agree with TRBD2. Germline V gene sequence: CDR1 SGHTA, CDR2 FQGNSA. This CDR3 contains 16 residues. Losses at the gene ends were 7 bases for V and 7 bases for J; bases not matched to a gene: 16. The CDR3 protein is CASTPGRGLTGNEQFF. The CDR3 bases are TGTGCCAGCACCCCGGGGAGGGGATTAACTGGGAATGAGCAGTTCTTC.

This clone was recorded a few times. CDR3 in DNA: TGTGCCAGCAGCTTGAGACGAGGACTAGCGGGATTAGGGAATGAGCAGTTCTTC. The encoded protein is CASSLRRGLAGLGNEQFF. The J gene is TRBJ2-1, the V gene TRBV5-4, with TRBD2 identical over 12 bases. Trimming removed 1 base from V and 7 bases from J; junction bases left unmatched: 12. This CDR3 comprises 18 residues. Germline V gene data show CDR1 as SGHNT and CDR2 as YYREEE (reference sequence). Complete variable domain (other parts from reference TRBV5-4 and TRBJ2-1): ETGVTQSPTHLIKTRGQQVTLRCSSQSGHNTVSWYQQALGQGPQFIFQYYREEENGRGNFPPRFSGLQFPNYSSELNVNALELDDSALYLCASSLRRGLAGLGNEQFFGPGTRLTVL.

A few counts support this clone. The chain uses TRBV9 and TRBJ2-2; the D is unclear. CDR3 size: 12 residues. Germline V gives CDR1 SGDLS, CDR2 YYNGEE. Between the trimmed V and J ends, which lost 3 bases and 2 bases, there was a span of 2 bases. The CDR3 loop reads CASSANTGELFF. In DNA form, the CDR3 reads TGTGCCAGCAGCGCAAACACCGGGGAGCTGTTTTTT. Complete variable domain (other parts from reference TRBV9 and TRBJ2-2): DSGVTQTPKHLITATGQRVTLRCSPRSGDLSVYWYQQSLDQGLQFLIQYYNGEERAKGNILERFSAQQFPDLHSELNLSSLELGDSALYFCASSANTGELFFGEGSRLTVL.